These 25 T cell receptor beta chains came from one sample sequenced in a study of CD8 T cells in Susac syndrome (dated by TCRdb to about 2019). The receptor library was made with the immunoSEQ multiplex PCR assay. RNA was extracted using the RNeasy kit, and roughly 0.5 to 1 microgram was reverse transcribed with random hexamers. Clones were called with MiXCR by TCRdb after fastp trimmed the public reads at Q25, and only in-frame beta chains were retained. For every CDR3 protein sequence, its rows merge into one entry that carries the most common genes and DNA. In this sample the table shows about 300,000 distinct CDR3 sequences, approximately 85% of which occur a single time. Clones ranked in the top ten supply over 0.1% of the sample. The sample comprised CD8+ T cells from PBMCs. The receptors were gathered from a human donor with multiple sclerosis.

The gene calls are TRBV29-1 and TRBJ2-2; TRBD2 might be the D (6 bases). The germline CDR1 and CDR2 sequences are SQVTM and ANQGSEA. The V end lost 7 bases, the J end lost 4 bases, and 19 bases lay between the germline ends. The CDR3 totals 15 residues. The CDR3 DNA reads TGCAGCGCCTGGGGGGACGGAGGTCGCACCGGGGAGCTGTTTTTT. As protein: CSAWGDGGRTGELFF.

This chain links TRBV28 with TRBJ1-2; 7 nucleotides align to TRBD1. Germline V gives CDR1 MDHEN, CDR2 SYDVKM. This CDR3 contains 14 residues. The junction had 4 bases not matched to a gene; V was cut back by 3 bases and J by 3 bases. The CDR3 protein is CASSLGDRDYGYTF. Written as DNA, the CDR3 is TGTGCCAGCAGTTTGGGAGACAGGGACTATGGCTACACCTTC.

V is TRBV27 and J is TRBJ2-3, with 10 bases fitting TRBD2. From germline, CDR1 is MNHEY and CDR2 SMNVEV (reference sequence). CDR3 length: 16 residues. V lost 3 bases, J lost 4 bases, and 7 bases stayed unmatched. The CDR3 spells CASSFFALAGADTQYF. The DNA for the CDR3 is TGTGCCAGCAGTTTTTTCGCCCTAGCGGGAGCAGATACGCAGTATTTT.

This chain connects TRBV4-1 to TRBJ1-1, with 10 bases fitting TRBD1. CDR3 length equals 17 residues. Germline V lookup: CDR1 MGHRA, CDR2 YSYEKL. Trimming took 3 bases from V and 5 from J; bases not matched to a gene: 12. The CDR3 DNA reads TGCGCCAGCAGCCAGCACCCCGGGACAGGGGATGGGACTGAAGCTTTCTTT. This sequence encodes CASSQHPGTGDGTEAFF.

J is TRBJ1-4 and V is TRBV3-1; D ambiguous. The V end was cut by 0 bases, the J end by 8 bases, with 13 bases between. There are 15 residues in the CDR3. The germline gives CDR1 LGHDT, CDR2 YNNKEL (reference sequence). The CDR3 DNA is TGTGCCAGCAGCCAAGAGTCTGGGGTGAAGGAAAAACTGTTTTTT. It codes for CASSQESGVKEKLFF.

The chain combines TRBV27 with TRBJ2-1; weak D call: TRBD2 (6 bases). The germline V gene has CDR1 MNHEY and CDR2 SMNVEV (reference sequence). Trimming removed 6 bases at V and 1 base at J, with 13 bases between. This CDR3 contains 15 residues. The CDR3: CASRPMGLSYNEQFF. In DNA form, the CDR3 reads TGTGCCAGCAGGCCCATGGGACTGTCCTACAATGAGCAGTTCTTC.

This chain uses TRBV5-6 with TRBJ2-1; 8 bases are a match to TRBD1. The CDR3 spans 16 residues. Per germline, CDR1 SGHDT and CDR2 YYEEEE. Trimming at V came to 6 bases and at J to 9 bases, leaving 17 bases not matched to a gene. CDR3 sequence reads: CASTTPRDRQFGEQFF. CDR3 nucleotides: TGTGCCAGCACCACCCCCCGGGACAGGCAATTTGGTGAGCAGTTCTTC.

This clonotype appeared once. The chain links TRBV19 to TRBJ1-1, with D perhaps TRBD1 (6 bases). CDR1 LNHDA and CDR2 SQIVND come from the germline V gene (reference sequence). The CDR3 is 15 amino acids. The V gene lost 6 bases and the J gene lost 3 bases, with 17 bases spanning the gap. The CDR3 region is CASSTGPRRYTEAFF. CDR3 in DNA: TGTGCCAGTAGCACAGGGCCGCGGAGGTACACTGAAGCTTTCTTT. The entire variable domain, with the rest obtained from reference TRBV19 and TRBJ1-1, is as follows: DGGITQSPKYLFRKEGQNVTLSCEQNLNHDAMYWYRQDPGQGLRLIYYSQIVNDFQKGDIAEGYSVSREKKESFPLTVTSAQKNPTAFYLCASSTGPRRYTEAFFGQGTRLTVV.

This clonotype was picked up a small number of times. The chain employs TRBV7-9 and TRBJ2-1; 7 nucleotides agree with TRBD1. Losses at the gene ends were 9 bases for V and 7 bases for J; bases not matched to a gene: 12. Germline lookup yields CDR1 SEHNR and CDR2 FQNEAQ (reference sequence). The CDR3 length is 14 residues. CDR3 protein: CASSNRDRGNEQFF. The CDR3 DNA reads as TGTGCCAGTTCGAATCGGGACAGAGGGAATGAGCAGTTCTTC.

The genes are TRBV12-3 or TRBV12-4 and TRBJ1-2, with D possibly being TRBD1 (6 bases). V shed 4 bases and J shed 8 bases, with 14 bases lying between them. CDR3 length: 13 amino acids. The CDR3 is CASSWQGREGYTF. The CDR3 DNA sequence: TGTGCCAGCAGTTGGCAGGGGCGGGAGGGCTACACCTTC.

The J gene is TRBJ2-5, the V gene TRBV3-1, with TRBD2 identical over 11 bases. Germline trimming cut 6 bases from V and 3 bases from J; bases unmatched to any gene: 6. Per the germline V gene, CDR1 is LGHDT and CDR2 is YNNKEL (reference sequence). This CDR3 has 15 amino acids. Here the CDR3 DNA reads TGTGCCAGCAGTCACCGACTAGCGGGGAAAGAGACCCAGTACTTC. The encoded protein is CASSHRLAGKETQYF.

V is TRBV15 and J is TRBJ1-3; the D gene is possibly TRBD1 (6 bases). Trimming stripped 3 bases from V and 4 bases from J, with 19 bases between. Per germline, CDR1 LNHNV and CDR2 YYDKDF (reference sequence). The CDR3 sequence is 17 residues long. DNA of the CDR3: TGTGCCACCAGCAGTGCCCGGAGGGGGGGAACGGGAAACACCATATATTTT. Amino acid sequence: CATSSARRGGTGNTIYF.

The genes are TRBV15 and TRBJ2-1; no clear D gene. Germline CDR1 LNHNV, CDR2 YYDKDF (reference sequence). Trimming stripped 3 bases from V and 5 bases from J, with 8 bases between. There are 13 residues in the CDR3. DNA for the CDR3: TGTGCCACCAGCAGCCGCGGTAACAATGAGCAGTTCTTC. It is translated as CATSSRGNNEQFF. Combining the CDR3 with reference TRBV15 and TRBJ2-1 gives the whole variable domain DAMVIQNPRYQVTQFGKPVTLSCSQTLNHNVMYWYQQKSSQAPKLLFHYYDKDFNNEADTPDNFQSRRPNTSFCFLDIRSPGLGDTAMYLCATSSRGNNEQFFGPGTRLTVL.

This chain connects TRBV7-9 to TRBJ2-1, with 10 bases that match TRBD2. The CDR3 sequence is 15 residues long. Trimming took 1 base from V and 7 from J; bases not matched to a gene: 4. Germline V CDR1 and CDR2: SEHNR, FQNEAQ (reference sequence). The CDR3 region has the DNA TGTGCCAGCAGCTTAGGGGGACTAGCGTCAAATGAGCAGTTCTTC. It is translated as CASSLGGLASNEQFF. The full variable domain, with the rest looked up from reference TRBV7-9 and TRBJ2-1, is DTGVSQNPRHKITKRGQNVTFRCDPISEHNRLYWYRQTLGQGPEFLTYFQNEAQLEKSRLLSDRFSAERPKGSFSTLEIQRTEQGDSAMYLCASSLGGLASNEQFFGPGTRLTVL.

This clonotype was picked up a small number of times. Written as DNA, the CDR3 is TGTGCCAGCACGGACAGGGGCTCGTCCTATGGCTACACCTTC. This gives the protein CASTDRGSSYGYTF. This chain uses TRBV7-9 with TRBJ1-2; TRBD1 agrees at 9 bases. V gave up 7 bases and J gave up 4 bases; unmatched junction bases: 7. Per germline, CDR1 SEHNR and CDR2 FQNEAQ (reference sequence). This CDR3 is 14 amino acids long.

The CDR3 here is CATSDPRKGAYEQYF. In DNA form, the CDR3 reads TGTGCCACCAGTGATCCCCGGAAGGGGGCCTACGAGCAGTACTTC. The chain is built from TRBV24-1 and TRBJ2-7; D may be TRBD1 (6 bases). The CDR3 is made up of 15 amino acids. Germline CDR1 reads KGHDR; CDR2 reads SFDVKD. Trimming took 3 bases from V and 2 from J, leaving 13 bases between them.

The rearrangement links TRBV7-9 to TRBJ1-2; 9 nucleotides align to TRBD1. CDR1 is SEHNR, CDR2 FQNEAQ, per germline (reference sequence). The CDR3 covers 14 residues. V was clipped by 4 bases and J by 2 bases; unmatched bases: 2. CDR3 coding DNA: TGTGCCAGCAGCTCGGGACAGGGAAACTATGGCTACACCTTC. Its translation is CASSSGQGNYGYTF.

The chain joins TRBV18 to TRBJ2-3; either TRBD1 or TRBD2 may fit D (5 bases each). CDR1 and CDR2 from the germline V gene are KGHSH and LQKENI. Between the trimmed V and J ends, which lost 6 bases and 4 bases, there was a span of 11 bases. This CDR3 is built from 13 residues. This CDR3 reads CASSTLGADTQYF. The CDR3 DNA reads as TGTGCCAGCTCCACGTTGGGGGCAGATACGCAGTATTTT.

This chain links TRBV12-3 or TRBV12-4 with TRBJ2-4; tentative D call: TRBD1 (5 bases). The CDR3 sequence is 15 residues long. Trimming pared 7 bases from V and 1 base from J, leaving 14 bases between. The CDR3 loop is CASTDSIGAKNIQYF. In DNA, the CDR3 is TGTGCCAGCACCGACAGCATCGGCGCCAAAAACATTCAGTACTTC.

This chain joins TRBV29-1 and TRBJ2-1; TRBD2 aligns across 8 bases. The CDR3 has 13 residues. V trimming: 7 bases; J trimming: 9 bases; junction bases outside the gene matches: 11. Germline lookup yields CDR1 SQVTM and CDR2 ANQGSEA. The CDR3 DNA reads as TGCAGCGCCTTGGGGGGCGGGAGGCGTGAGCAGTTCTTC. It specifies CSALGGGRREQFF.

The V and J genes are TRBV24-1 and TRBJ2-2; tentative D call: TRBD1 (6 bases). The CDR3 covers 14 residues. Germline CDR1 and CDR2: KGHDR and SFDVKD. Trimming stripped 4 bases from V and 5 bases from J, with 10 bases between. The CDR3 sequence: CATSDTGSTGELFF. DNA for the CDR3: TGTGCCACCAGTGACACAGGGTCGACCGGGGAGCTGTTTTTT.

The chain carries TRBV20-1 and TRBJ2-1; D is perhaps TRBD1 (6 bases). The V end lost 5 bases, the J end lost 2 bases, and 13 bases lay between the germline ends. CDR1 is DFQATT, CDR2 SNEGSKA, per germline (reference sequence). CDR3 length: 14 residues. In DNA form, the CDR3 reads TGCAGTGCTTGGGGGCTAGCTGCCTACAATGAGCAGTTCTTC. Translating it yields CSAWGLAAYNEQFF.

V gene TRBV28 combines with J gene TRBJ1-4, with 8 bases that match TRBD1. This CDR3 is 13 amino acids long. J was trimmed by 8 bases and V by 5 bases; bases with no gene match: 4. Germline V gene lookup returns CDR1 MDHEN and CDR2 SYDVKM. The CDR3 nucleotides read TGTGCCAGCAGTCCTCGGGACAGGGAAAAACTGTTTTTT. The encoded protein is CASSPRDREKLFF.

The chain has TRBV12-3 or TRBV12-4 and TRBJ2-2; tentatively, D is TRBD1 or TRBD2 (6 bases each). V shed 5 bases and J shed 8 bases, with 21 bases lying between them. The CDR3 runs 16 residues. DNA of the CDR3: TGTGCCAGCAGTCCCTTGGAAGGGGGGCCCCCTGGGGAGCTGTTTTTT. Translation: CASSPLEGGPPGELFF.

This chain links TRBV28 with TRBJ2-7; 10 nucleotides align to TRBD1. This CDR3 is 16 amino acids long. V lost 5 bases to trimming and J lost 2 bases; unmatched junction nucleotides: 9. The V gene's germline CDR1 is MDHEN and CDR2 SYDVKM. The CDR3 reads CASSRAGTGDAYEQYF. DNA for the CDR3: TGTGCCAGCAGTAGAGCCGGGACAGGGGACGCCTACGAGCAGTACTTC.